The sequence of this T cell receptor beta chain was determined in a study of cytomegalovirus exposure and HLA in healthy donors. Study outcomes and limitations: Rare sequences made up most TCRs, while some public TCRs were found in many donors. The study designated fewer than 200 TCR beta chains cytomegalovirus-associated.

Of note for this clone: The target antigen is unknown.

The CDR3 runs 15 residues. Trimming stripped 4 bases from V and 3 bases from J, with 14 bases between. The germline V gene encodes CDR1 SGHKS and CDR2 YYEKEE (reference sequence). TCRdb's table, derived via immunoSEQ multiplex PCR, lists solely in-frame clones and lacks some. The sample has approximately 140,000 clones, about four fifths seen once; the top ten hold 1.4%. Sequenced: PBMCs. The J gene is TRBJ1-3, the V gene TRBV5-5; a possible D gene is TRBD1 (6 bases). This receptor was identified in a woman in her twenties or thirties in good health and CMV-seronegative. For the CDR3, the DNA is TGTGCCAGCAGCCTCGGGCAGGGGATTGGAAACACCATATATTTT. It codes for CASSLGQGIGNTIYF. The entire variable domain, with the rest obtained from reference TRBV5-5 and TRBJ1-3, is as follows: DAGVTQSPTHLIKTRGQQVTLRCSPISGHKSVSWYQQVLGQGPQFIFQYYEKEERGRGNFPDRFSARQFPNYSSELNVNALLLGDSALYLCASSLGQGIGNTIYFGEGSWLTVV.